The rows below give T cell receptor beta chains drawn from one sample of a study of human versus mouse CDR3 diversity and MHC coevolution. Only in-frame clones appear in the TCRdb table, and some are missing; sequencing was by immunoSEQ multiplex PCR. Of about 83,000 clones detected, about 90% appear once; the ten largest clones hold roughly 0.16%. The sample comprised naive CD4+ T cells from blood. The source is a person aged 30 to 69 in good health. Both conserved end residues are trimmed from each CDR3. The D gene is left open where the match is weak.

TRBJ1-5 | TRBV30 | NA | AWSRGSNQPQH
TRBJ1-5 | TRBV28 | NA | ASSSAGQGHNQPQH
TRBJ1-6 | TRBV6-1 | NA | ASSGDGSSYNSPLH
TRBJ2-1 | TRBV28 | TRBD1 | ASSFPTGAPSYNEQF
TRBJ1-1 | TRBV2 | TRBD1 | ASRPGQGFTEAF
TRBJ1-1 | TRBV5-1 | TRBD1 | ASSFGTAELITAF
TRBJ1-1 | TRBV7-6 | TRBD1 | ASRPTGATEAF
TRBJ1-4 | TRBV15 | TRBD1 | ATSSIRDRAAQGNEKLF
TRBJ2-3 | TRBV30 | NA | AWSGNRDTSGTDTQY
TRBJ1-5 | TRBV27 | NA | ASSPSADRRNQPQH
TRBJ1-2 | TRBV6-1 | NA | ASSLYRESGYT
TRBJ2-7 | TRBV11-1 | TRBD1 | ASSSRDRVDEQY